This T cell receptor beta chain comes out of a study of OX40 agonist ivuxolimab in advanced cancers. Study-level findings and limits: Antigen specificity was not determined for the expanded peripheral T cells. Normalized expansion of T-cell clones was also low for some nonresponders.

Profiling relied on immunoSEQ multiplex PCR, and the TCRdb table lists in-frame clones only, not all of them. Of approximately 15,000 clones listed, around four fifths are singletons. There are 16 residues in the CDR3. J gave up 4 bases and V 3 bases, and 14 bases lay outside the gene matches. Germline V CDR1 and CDR2: SQVTM, ANQGSEA. Of note for this clone: Antigen specificity is unknown.

The specimen was CD4+ or CD8+ T cells sorted from blood, collected in a trial of the OX40 agonist ivuxolimab. The chain uses TRBV29-1 and TRBJ2-7; 8 nucleotides agree with TRBD1. The receptor comes from an adult with an advanced solid tumor such as melanoma, head and neck, liver or kidney cancer. CDR3 nucleotides: TGCAGCGTTGAGAGCCCCGGGACAGGAGAAAAATACGAGCAGTACTTC. It specifies CSVESPGTGEKYEQYF.